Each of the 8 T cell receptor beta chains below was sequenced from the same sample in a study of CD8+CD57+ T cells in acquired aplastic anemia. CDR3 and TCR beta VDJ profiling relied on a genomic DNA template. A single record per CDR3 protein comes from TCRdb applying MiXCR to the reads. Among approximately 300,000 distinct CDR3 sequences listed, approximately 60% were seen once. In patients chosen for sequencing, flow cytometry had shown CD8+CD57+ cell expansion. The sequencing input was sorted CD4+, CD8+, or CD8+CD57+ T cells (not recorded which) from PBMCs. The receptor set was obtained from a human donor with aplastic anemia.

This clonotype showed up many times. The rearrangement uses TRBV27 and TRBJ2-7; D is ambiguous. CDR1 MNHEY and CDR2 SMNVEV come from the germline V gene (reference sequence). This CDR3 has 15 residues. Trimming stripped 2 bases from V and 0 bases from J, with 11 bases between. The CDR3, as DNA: TGTGCCAGCAGTTTAGAGTTCCCGAGCTCCTACGAGCAGTACTTC. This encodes CASSLEFPSSYEQYF.

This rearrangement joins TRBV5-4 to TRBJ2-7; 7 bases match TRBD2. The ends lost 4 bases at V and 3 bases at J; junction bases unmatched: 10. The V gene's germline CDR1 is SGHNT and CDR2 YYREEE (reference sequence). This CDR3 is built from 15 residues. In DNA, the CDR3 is TGTGCCAGCAGCCCTAAGCGGGGCGTAGTCTACGAGCAGTACTTC. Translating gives CASSPKRGVVYEQYF.

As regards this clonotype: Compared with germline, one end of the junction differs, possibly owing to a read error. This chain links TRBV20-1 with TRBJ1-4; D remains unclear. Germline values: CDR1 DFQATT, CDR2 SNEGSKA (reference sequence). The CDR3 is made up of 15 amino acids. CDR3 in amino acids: CSASPAQATNEKLFF. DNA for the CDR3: TGCAGTGCCTCCCCGGCGCAAGCAACTAATGAAAAACTGTTTTTC.

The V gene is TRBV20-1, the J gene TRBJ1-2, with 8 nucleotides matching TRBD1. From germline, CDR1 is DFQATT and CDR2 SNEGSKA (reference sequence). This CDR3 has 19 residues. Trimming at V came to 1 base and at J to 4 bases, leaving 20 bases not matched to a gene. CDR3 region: CSARGGFDGQGGLGYGYTF. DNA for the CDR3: TGCAGTGCTAGAGGAGGGTTCGACGGACAGGGAGGGTTGGGCTATGGCTACACCTTC.

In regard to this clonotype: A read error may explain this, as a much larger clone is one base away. The chain's CDR3 is CAIRRLQETQYF. CDR3 nucleotide sequence: TGTGCCATCAGGAGGCTACAAGAGACCCAGTACTTC. The rearrangement links TRBV10-3 to TRBJ2-5; no clear D gene. From germline, CDR1 is ENHRY and CDR2 SYGVKD. The CDR3 is 12 amino acids. V gave up 6 bases and J gave up 2 bases, with 7 bases separating them.

CDR3 sequence reads: CASSIQHGPLSPLHF. DNA of the CDR3: TGTGCCAGTAGTATTCAGCATGGCCCCTTGTCACCCCTCCACTTT. The chain links TRBV19 to TRBJ1-6; D uncertain. CDR1 and CDR2 from the germline V gene are LNHDA and SQIVND (reference sequence). The CDR3 sequence is 15 residues long. V was cut by 3 bases and J by 10 bases, with 16 bases left in between. Based on the CDR3 plus reference TRBV19 and TRBJ1-6, the full variable domain is DGGITQSPKYLFRKEGQNVTLSCEQNLNHDAMYWYRQDPGQGLRLIYYSQIVNDFQKGDIAEGYSVSREKKESFPLTVTSAQKNPTAFYLCASSIQHGPLSPLHFGNGTRLTVT.

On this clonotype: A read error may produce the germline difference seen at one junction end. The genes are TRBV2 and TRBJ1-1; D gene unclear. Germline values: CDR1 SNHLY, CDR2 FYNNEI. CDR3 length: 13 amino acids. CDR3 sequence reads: CASSELLFAEAFF. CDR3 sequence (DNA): TGTGCCAGCAGTGAATTGTTGTTCGCTGAAGCTTTCTTC.

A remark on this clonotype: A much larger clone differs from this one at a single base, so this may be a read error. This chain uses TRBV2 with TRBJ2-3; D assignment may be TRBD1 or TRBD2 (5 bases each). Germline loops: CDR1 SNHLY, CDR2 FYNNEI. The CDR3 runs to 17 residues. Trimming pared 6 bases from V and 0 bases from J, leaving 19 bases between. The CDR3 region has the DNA TGTGCCAGCAGGTATTCCGGGACCTCTAAGAGCACAGATACGCAGTATTTT. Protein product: CASRYSGTSKSTDTQYF. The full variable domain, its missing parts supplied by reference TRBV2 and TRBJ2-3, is EPEVTQTPSHQVTQMGQEVILRCVPISNHLYFYWYRQILGQKVEFLVSFYNNEISEKSEIFDDQFSVERPDGSNFTLKIRSTKLEDSAMYFCASRYSGTSKSTDTQYFGPGTRLTVL.